The 28 T cell receptor beta chains in this list originate from one sample, sequenced in a study of shared clonotypes between healthy human individuals (TCRdb year 2020). Libraries were constructed by the immunoSEQ multiplex PCR assay. Entries here come from immuneACCESS through TCRdb and include only in-frame sequences with V and J called. Some clones fail to appear in such tables; in the studies checked, an unresolved V gene covers under half of the shortfall, and the cause of the remainder is unknown. The sample records about 600,000 clones, roughly 97% of which are singletons. Of the sample, 0.055% to 0.07% is held by the ten largest clones. The sequencing sample was made of naive CD4+ T cells sorted from blood. The meaning of the sample's cell subset or site label: CD45RA+ positively selected. Receptors were obtained from a woman aged 25 to 39 in good health.

The CDR3 here is CASSLERRLAGNYEQYF. Here the CDR3 DNA reads TGTGCCAGCAGCTTAGAAAGGCGTCTAGCGGGAAACTACGAGCAGTACTTC. The J gene is TRBJ2-7, the V gene TRBV11-2; 9 bases match TRBD2. The CDR3 is 17 residues long. CDR1 is SGHAT and CDR2 is FQNNGV in the germline V gene. Trimming at V came to 0 bases and at J to 3 bases, leaving 9 bases not matched to a gene.

About this clone: This sample includes further DNA sequences coding for the same CDR3. The V and J genes are TRBV28 and TRBJ2-2; possible D gene TRBD2, 6 bases. This CDR3 comprises 15 residues. The V and J ends lost 2 bases and 5 bases respectively, with 12 bases between them. Germline lookup yields CDR1 MDHEN and CDR2 SYDVKM. The DNA of the CDR3 is TGTGCCAGCAGTTTAGGAGGGTCCGGGACCGGGGAGCTGTTTTTT. Amino acid sequence: CASSLGGSGTGELFF.

The rearrangement uses TRBV25-1 and TRBJ1-6; a weak D match, TRBD1 (6 bases). The CDR3 extends over 13 amino acids. Germline lookup yields CDR1 MGHDK and CDR2 SYGVNS. V lost 6 bases and J 7 bases, leaving 10 bases between the germline ends. The DNA of the CDR3 is TGTGCCAGCAGAAAAACAGGGAATTCACCCCTCCACTTT. Protein: CASRKTGNSPLHF.

On this clone: The same CDR3 arises from other DNA sequences in this sample as well. V and J are TRBV9 and TRBJ2-7; D may be TRBD1 (6 bases). V lost 2 bases, J lost 2 bases, and 11 bases lay in between. Germline CDR1 reads SGDLS; CDR2 reads YYNGEE. CDR3 length: 14 residues. CDR3 amino acids: CASSVGQGPYEQYF. CDR3 in DNA: TGTGCCAGCAGCGTGGGTCAGGGGCCCTACGAGCAGTACTTC.

CDR3 sequence: CAWSFFGGGGYTF. The CDR3 coding sequence is TGTGCCTGGAGTTTTTTTGGAGGAGGTGGCTACACCTTC. The chain employs TRBV30 and TRBJ1-2; the D is unclear. Germline V CDR1 and CDR2: GTSNPN, SVGIG (reference sequence). V gave up 2 bases and J gave up 7 bases, with 14 bases separating them. The CDR3 spans 13 residues.

The rearrangement joins TRBV2 to TRBJ2-7; 8 bases line up with TRBD1. The germline V gene encodes CDR1 SNHLY and CDR2 FYNNEI. This CDR3 has 15 residues. V dropped 6 bases and J dropped 9; count of bases not matched to a gene: 16. The CDR3 DNA follows: TGTGCCAGCAGGCCCCAGACAGGGGTGGTATCAACGCAGTACTTC. Its protein is CASRPQTGVVSTQYF.

For this clone: The junction departs from germline at one end; a sequencing error may be responsible. V and J are TRBV4-2 and TRBJ2-7; 10 bases agree with TRBD2. The CDR3 consists of 17 residues. Germline-derived CDR1 and CDR2 are LGHNA and YNFKEQ. CDR3 sequence: CASSQGRTSGSPYEQYF. For the CDR3, the DNA is TGTGCCAGCAGTCAAGGGAGGACTAGCGGTTCCCCCTACGAGCAGTACTTC.

V usage is TRBV5-1 and J usage is TRBJ1-1; D possibly corresponds to TRBD1 (6 bases). Per the germline V gene, CDR1 is SGHRS and CDR2 is YFSETQ. Trimming stripped 6 bases from V and 1 base from J, with 7 bases between. This CDR3 spans 12 amino acids. In DNA form, the CDR3 reads TGCGCCAGCACGGGGGCGAACACTGAAGCTTTCTTT. Translated: CASTGANTEAFF.

V is TRBV10-2 and J is TRBJ2-7, with TRBD1 matching 7 bases. CDR3 size: 13 residues. Per germline, CDR1 WSHSY and CDR2 SAAADI. V gave up 6 bases and J gave up 4 bases; unmatched junction bases: 6. The CDR3 spells CASRLDRRYEQYF. CDR3 DNA sequence: TGCGCCAGCAGACTGGACAGGCGGTACGAGCAGTACTTC.

The J gene is TRBJ2-7, the V gene TRBV27; TRBD1 matches 7 bases. Germline lookup yields CDR1 MNHEY and CDR2 SMNVEV (reference sequence). The ends lost 3 bases at V and 2 bases at J; junction bases unmatched: 10. CDR3 length equals 16 residues. The CDR3 DNA reads as TGTGCCAGCAGTTTTTATAGAGGGACAGTCCCCTACGAGCAGTACTTC. The encoded protein is CASSFYRGTVPYEQYF.

This clone was counted once. The genes are TRBV6-6 and TRBJ1-5; a possible D gene is TRBD1 (6 bases). The CDR3 is 16 residues long. The V and J ends lost 4 bases and 4 bases respectively, with 17 bases between them. Germline CDR1 is MNHNY and CDR2 is SVGAGI (reference sequence). CDR3 region: CASSSQQGFRNQPQHF. In DNA, the CDR3 is TGTGCCAGCAGTTCTCAACAGGGCTTCCGAAATCAGCCCCAGCATTTT.

The rearrangement joins TRBV27 to TRBJ2-7; 7 bases fit TRBD1. The CDR3 sequence is 13 residues long. Trimming took 4 bases from V and 4 from J; bases not matched to a gene: 4. Germline values: CDR1 MNHEY, CDR2 SMNVEV (reference sequence). The CDR3 sequence: CASSWGQPYEQYF. The CDR3, as DNA: TGTGCCAGCAGTTGGGGACAGCCTTACGAGCAGTACTTC.

The table lists this clone with a count of one. The CDR3 reads CATSRDVAAGMVGELFF. The CDR3 nucleotides read TGTGCCACCAGCAGAGATGTCGCCGCGGGAATGGTCGGGGAGCTGTTTTTT. The V and J genes are TRBV15 and TRBJ2-2; D may be TRBD2 (6 bases). The CDR3 is 17 amino acids. V was cut by 0 bases and J by 7 bases, with 18 bases left in between. Germline V gene data show CDR1 as LNHNV and CDR2 as YYDKDF (reference sequence). The variable domain in full, completed from reference TRBV15 and TRBJ2-2, reads DAMVIQNPRYQVTQFGKPVTLSCSQTLNHNVMYWYQQKSSQAPKLLFHYYDKDFNNEADTPDNFQSRRPNTSFCFLDIRSPGLGDTAMYLCATSRDVAAGMVGELFFGEGSRLTVL.

V and J are TRBV10-3 and TRBJ2-1, with D perhaps TRBD2 (5 bases). The CDR3 totals 14 residues. Trimming left V 1 base short and J 5 bases short, with 9 bases between. CDR1 is ENHRY, CDR2 SYGVKD, per germline. CDR3 DNA: TGTGCCATCAGTGAGTTCGGACTTGACAATGAGCAGTTCTTC. Translating it yields CAISEFGLDNEQFF.

The chain combines TRBV5-4 with TRBJ2-5; 9 bases align to TRBD2. Germline CDR1 reads SGHNT; CDR2 reads YYREEE (reference sequence). The CDR3 is made up of 15 amino acids. After removal of 4 bases from V and 5 bases from J, the junction contained 9 bases not matched to a gene. CDR3 nucleotides: TGTGCCAGCAGCATGAAGGCGGGAGGGCAGGAGACCCAGTACTTC. This translates into CASSMKAGGQETQYF. The whole variable domain, remainder taken from reference TRBV5-4 and TRBJ2-5, is ETGVTQSPTHLIKTRGQQVTLRCSSQSGHNTVSWYQQALGQGPQFIFQYYREEENGRGNFPPRFSGLQFPNYSSELNVNALELDDSALYLCASSMKAGGQETQYFGPGTRLLVL.

This clone was detected once. The chain has TRBV27 and TRBJ2-3; D remains unclear. The CDR3 runs 14 residues. The germline V gene encodes CDR1 MNHEY and CDR2 SMNVEV (reference sequence). The V end was cut by 3 bases, the J end by 2 bases, with 9 bases between. The CDR3 coding sequence is TGTGCCAGCAGTTTTCTGACTGACACAGATACGCAGTATTTT. Translating gives CASSFLTDTDTQYF.

The rearrangement links TRBV28 to TRBJ2-7; 7 bases match TRBD2. J gave up 6 bases and V 5 bases, and 10 bases lay outside the gene matches. CDR1 and CDR2 (germline): MDHEN, SYDVKM. The CDR3 runs to 14 residues. DNA for the CDR3: TGTGCCAGCAGTCAGCTAGCGGATGTCTTCGAGCAGTACTTC. Protein sequence: CASSQLADVFEQYF.

The rearrangement uses TRBV28 and TRBJ1-5, with TRBD1 matching 9 bases. From germline, CDR1 is MDHEN and CDR2 SYDVKM. The CDR3 runs 16 residues. Unmatched junction bases numbered 9, after V lost 2 bases and J lost 7 bases. The CDR3 DNA reads as TGTGCCAGCAGTTTAGGGGGACAGGGAGGGAAACAGCCCCAGCATTTT. The encoded protein is CASSLGGQGGKQPQHF.

The chain couples TRBV7-2 to TRBJ2-1; D is possibly TRBD2 (5 bases). Trimming left V 1 base short and J 6 bases short, with 19 bases between. This CDR3 is built from 17 residues. Germline CDR1 is SGHTA and CDR2 is FQGNSA. The CDR3 DNA reads as TGTGCCAGCAGCTTAGAACGCCGGGGAATGTCTTTCAATGAGCAGTTCTTC. This sequence encodes CASSLERRGMSFNEQFF.

The rearrangement joins TRBV29-1 to TRBJ2-7, with unresolved D. This CDR3 spans 13 amino acids. The V end lost 5 bases, the J end lost 0 bases, and 11 bases lay between the germline ends. From germline, CDR1 is SQVTM and CDR2 ANQGSEA. The CDR3: CSVRRYLSYEQYF. CDR3 nucleotides: TGCAGCGTTCGACGGTACCTCTCCTACGAGCAGTACTTC.

The gene calls are TRBV19 and TRBJ2-7; 8 positions agree with TRBD2. The germline V gene encodes CDR1 LNHDA and CDR2 SQIVND (reference sequence). J was trimmed by 2 bases and V by 7 bases; bases with no gene match: 7. This CDR3 is built from 14 residues. The CDR3 DNA sequence: TGTGCCAGTACGGGGGGGGCCGGGCCCTACGAGCAGTACTTC. This encodes CASTGGAGPYEQYF.

The rearrangement links TRBV28 to TRBJ2-7, with D perhaps matching TRBD2 (6 bases). Germline CDR1 MDHEN, CDR2 SYDVKM. The ends were cut back, 4 bases at V and 3 bases at J, with 16 bases in the middle. This CDR3 has 15 amino acids. The CDR3 protein is CASSSAGSVRYEQYF. The CDR3 region has the DNA TGTGCCAGCAGTTCGGCGGGATCTGTCCGCTACGAGCAGTACTTC.

The V gene is TRBV28, the J gene TRBJ2-1; 10 bases are shared with TRBD2. Germline CDR1 reads MDHEN; CDR2 reads SYDVKM. The V and J ends lost 2 bases and 8 bases, in that order; junction bases with no gene match: 6. The CDR3 consists of 15 residues. Here the CDR3 reads CASSLRLAGGDEQFF. CDR3 bases: TGTGCCAGCAGTTTAAGGTTAGCGGGAGGCGATGAGCAGTTCTTC.

This clone was recorded only once. The rearrangement uses TRBV5-8 and TRBJ2-1; D is unclear. CDR3 length: 13 residues. The ends were cut back, 8 bases at V and 8 bases at J, with 17 bases in the middle. Germline CDR1 SGHTS, CDR2 YDEGEE. The CDR3 spells CARAKSYKDEQFF. The CDR3, as DNA: TGTGCCAGGGCAAAATCATATAAGGATGAGCAGTTCTTC.

This chain joins TRBV6-5 and TRBJ2-3, with D unresolved. Germline loops: CDR1 MNHEY, CDR2 SVGAGI. The CDR3 has 11 residues. The germline V and J ends were trimmed by 6 bases and 4 bases, with 5 bases remaining between them. The DNA for the CDR3 is TGTGCCAGCAGGGGTCCAGATACGCAGTATTTT. It encodes CASRGPDTQYF.

This sequence joins TRBV5-5 and TRBJ2-6; D is unclear. In germline, CDR1 is SGHKS, CDR2 YYEKEE (reference sequence). This CDR3 is 16 amino acids long. Trimming removed 0 bases from V and 2 bases from J, with 9 bases in between. The CDR3 loop reads CASSLDVSAGANVLTF. The CDR3 DNA sequence: TGTGCCAGCAGCTTGGATGTGTCCGCTGGGGCCAACGTCCTGACTTTC. Combining the CDR3 with reference TRBV5-5 and TRBJ2-6 gives the whole variable domain DAGVTQSPTHLIKTRGQQVTLRCSPISGHKSVSWYQQVLGQGPQFIFQYYEKEERGRGNFPDRFSARQFPNYSSELNVNALLLGDSALYLCASSLDVSAGANVLTFGAGSRLTVL.

V gene TRBV15 combines with J gene TRBJ1-4; 7 bases match TRBD1. The J segment lost 0 bases and the V segment lost 0 bases, leaving 1 base of the junction unmatched. In germline, CDR1 is LNHNV, CDR2 YYDKDF (reference sequence). CDR3 length equals 16 residues. This CDR3 reads CATSRDQGATNEKLFF. The CDR3 DNA sequence: TGTGCCACCAGCAGAGATCAGGGGGCAACTAATGAAAAACTGTTTTTT.

The CDR3 is CASSSSGGQETQYF. CDR3 in DNA: TGTGCCAGCAGCTCATCCGGGGGCCAAGAGACCCAGTACTTC. The rearrangement links TRBV4-2 to TRBJ2-5, with D possibly being TRBD2 (6 bases). Germline lookup yields CDR1 LGHNA and CDR2 YNFKEQ. V was cut by 5 bases and J by 1 base, with 11 bases left in between. This CDR3 contains 14 residues.